This T cell receptor (beta chain) was sequenced during a study of siplizumab effects on memory and regulatory T cells (dated by TCRdb to between 2018 and 2021). In the study overall: The effect of the anti-CD2 antibody siplizumab on alloreactive T-cell subsets was examined in allogeneic mixed lymphocyte reactions constructed from human PBMCs.

Beyond this particular receptor, the publication reports: Sequences below about 10^-5 frequency were poorly captured, so only a minor fraction of alloreactive clones could be mapped to unstimulated subsets. For roughly 80-95% of proliferating CD4+ or CD8+ clones, no naive or memory phenotype could be assigned. Of the alloreactive CD4+ clones that could be mapped, the Treg-derived share averaged about 70% with siplizumab compared with 25% to 30% in control reactions. Compared with memory T cells, unstimulated naive T cells appeared more diverse, and naive cells seemed to make a substantial contribution to the alloresponse. No functional confirmation was obtained for the suppressive function of proliferating Tregs from siplizumab cultures. Siplizumab significantly reduced the cumulative frequency of alloreactive sequences traceable to unstimulated CD4+ memory T cells.

Libraries were constructed by the immunoSEQ multiplex PCR assay. Some 1.1 x 10^5 TCR templates per sample were assayed on the deep sequencing platform. Genomic DNA extracted from sorted T cells was used for TCRbeta CDR3 sequencing. The authors' pipeline ran thus. Clonal analysis of TCRbeta CDR3 data was done in the R programming language. Unstimulated samples were compared with post-reaction CFSE-low samples to define alloreactive CD4+ and CD8+ clones. Alloreactive CD4+ clones were assigned to regulatory or non-regulatory origin by matching sequences to sorted unstimulated Treg and non-Treg repertoires. What TCRdb holds here is the immuneACCESS table cut down to in-frame rearrangements. Part of the clones is not present; checked against another copy, under half of the missing clones reflect an unresolved V gene, and the others are unexplained. Clone size and V and J calls were adopted from that table, with D and trimming inferred from the DNA. This sample comprises 100,000 or so clones, about 93% of them detected only once. In total, the top ten clones hold 12% of the sample.

Sorted unstimulated T cells and proliferating T cells recovered from mixed lymphocyte reactions were subjected to TCRbeta CDR3 sequencing. Fresh whole blood from about 9 HLA-typed healthy donors was used as the source from which PBMCs were isolated. Unstimulated CD4+ non-regulatory T cells were FACS-sorted to map the origin of alloreactive clones. On this clone itself: It has no known antigen specificity. No per-base quality is available; no much larger clone lies one base away.

A distance of 12 bases separates the germline ends of V and J, which lose 8 bases and 2 bases respectively. Spanning cysteine to phenylalanine, the CDR3 consists of 13 amino acids. The kept DNA is CDR3 alone, 39 bases in frame from the first base. CDR1 and CDR2 are read off the germline V gene as MDHEN and SYDVKM. The origin of this receptor is a human donor in good health. The chain couples TRBV28 to TRBJ2-5; the D segment might be TRBD1 or TRBD2, since each matches 5 bases. The sample was non-Treg CD4+ T cells sorted from blood. What this sample's cell subset or site label stands for: FACS-sorted unstimulated CD4+ non-regulatory T cells. The nucleotides read TGTGCCAGCGGGGGAACGAGGCAAGAGACCCAGTACTTC. It is translated as CASGGTRQETQYF.